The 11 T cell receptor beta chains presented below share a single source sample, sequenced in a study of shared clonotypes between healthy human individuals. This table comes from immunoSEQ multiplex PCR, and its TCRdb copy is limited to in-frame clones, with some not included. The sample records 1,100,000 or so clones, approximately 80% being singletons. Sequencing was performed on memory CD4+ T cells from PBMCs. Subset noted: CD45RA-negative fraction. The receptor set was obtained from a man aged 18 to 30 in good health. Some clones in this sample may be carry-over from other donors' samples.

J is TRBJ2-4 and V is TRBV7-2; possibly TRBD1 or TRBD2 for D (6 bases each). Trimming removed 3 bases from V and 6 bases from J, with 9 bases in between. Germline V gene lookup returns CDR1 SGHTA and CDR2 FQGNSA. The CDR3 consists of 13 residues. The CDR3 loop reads CASSFEGGNIQYF. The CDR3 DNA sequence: TGTGCCAGCAGCTTCGAGGGGGGAAACATTCAGTACTTC.

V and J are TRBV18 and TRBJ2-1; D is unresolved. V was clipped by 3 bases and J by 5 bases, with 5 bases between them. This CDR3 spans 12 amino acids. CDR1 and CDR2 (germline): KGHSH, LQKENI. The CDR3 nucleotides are TGTGCCAGCTCACCGGCGGACAATGAGCAGTTCTTC. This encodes CASSPADNEQFF.

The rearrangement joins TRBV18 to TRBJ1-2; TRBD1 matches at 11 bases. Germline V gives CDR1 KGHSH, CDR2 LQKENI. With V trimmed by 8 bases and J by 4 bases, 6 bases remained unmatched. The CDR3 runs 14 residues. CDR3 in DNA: TGTGCCAGCCACGGGACAGGGGGGGTCTATGGCTACACCTTC. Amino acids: CASHGTGGVYGYTF.

The CDR3 DNA sequence: TGCAGCGTGGACCGTGGGACTAGCGGATTTAATGAGCAGTTCTTC. Residues: CSVDRGTSGFNEQFF. The chain links TRBV29-1 to TRBJ2-1, with 11 positions matching TRBD2. J was trimmed by 7 bases and V by 6 bases; bases with no gene match: 11. This CDR3 has 15 amino acids. CDR1 is SQVTM, CDR2 ANQGSEA, per germline.

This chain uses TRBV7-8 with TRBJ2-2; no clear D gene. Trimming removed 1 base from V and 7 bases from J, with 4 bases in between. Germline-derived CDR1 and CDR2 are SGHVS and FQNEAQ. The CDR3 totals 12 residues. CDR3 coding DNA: TGTGCCAGCAGCTTAGGCTTCGGGGAGCTGTTTTTT. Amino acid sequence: CASSLGFGELFF.

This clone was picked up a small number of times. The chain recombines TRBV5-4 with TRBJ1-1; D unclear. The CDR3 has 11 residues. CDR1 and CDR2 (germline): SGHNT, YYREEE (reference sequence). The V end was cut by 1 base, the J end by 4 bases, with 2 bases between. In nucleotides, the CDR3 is TGTGCCAGCAGCTTGTCCACTGAAGCTTTCTTT. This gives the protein CASSLSTEAFF.

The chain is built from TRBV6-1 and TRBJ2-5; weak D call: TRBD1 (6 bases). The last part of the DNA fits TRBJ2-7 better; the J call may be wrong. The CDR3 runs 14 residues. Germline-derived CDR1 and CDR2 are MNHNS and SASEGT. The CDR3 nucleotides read TGTGCCAGCAGTGTTGGGGACACCTCCTACGAGCAGTACTTC. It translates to CASSVGDTSYEQYF.

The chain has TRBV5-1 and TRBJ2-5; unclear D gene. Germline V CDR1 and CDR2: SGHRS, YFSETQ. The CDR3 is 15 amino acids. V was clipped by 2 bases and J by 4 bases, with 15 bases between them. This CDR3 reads CASSFDPTGGETQYF. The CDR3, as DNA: TGCGCCAGCAGCTTCGACCCGACTGGTGGAGAGACCCAGTACTTC.

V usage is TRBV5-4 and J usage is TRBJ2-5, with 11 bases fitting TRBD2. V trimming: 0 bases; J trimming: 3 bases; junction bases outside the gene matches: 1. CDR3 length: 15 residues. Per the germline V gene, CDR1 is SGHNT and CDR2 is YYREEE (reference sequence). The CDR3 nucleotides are TGTGCCAGCAGCTTGGAGGGACTAGCGGAAGAGACCCAGTACTTC. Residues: CASSLEGLAEETQYF.

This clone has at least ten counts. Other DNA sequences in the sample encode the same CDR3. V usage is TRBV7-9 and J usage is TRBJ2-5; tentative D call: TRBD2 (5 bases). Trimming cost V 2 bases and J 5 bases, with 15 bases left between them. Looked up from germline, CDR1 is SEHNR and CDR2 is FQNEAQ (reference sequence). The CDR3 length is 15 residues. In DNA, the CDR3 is TGTGCCAGCAGCTTACGAGGTCGTGGGAGCGAGACCCAGTACTTC. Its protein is CASSLRGRGSETQYF.

The CDR3: CASSPQEVAEAFF. The CDR3 DNA reads TGTGCCAGCTCACCACAAGAGGTGGCTGAAGCTTTCTTT. This chain links TRBV18 with TRBJ1-1; no firm D call. Germline CDR1 is KGHSH and CDR2 is LQKENI. The CDR3 covers 13 residues. With 1 base removed from V and 6 bases from J, the gap between germline ends came to 9 bases.